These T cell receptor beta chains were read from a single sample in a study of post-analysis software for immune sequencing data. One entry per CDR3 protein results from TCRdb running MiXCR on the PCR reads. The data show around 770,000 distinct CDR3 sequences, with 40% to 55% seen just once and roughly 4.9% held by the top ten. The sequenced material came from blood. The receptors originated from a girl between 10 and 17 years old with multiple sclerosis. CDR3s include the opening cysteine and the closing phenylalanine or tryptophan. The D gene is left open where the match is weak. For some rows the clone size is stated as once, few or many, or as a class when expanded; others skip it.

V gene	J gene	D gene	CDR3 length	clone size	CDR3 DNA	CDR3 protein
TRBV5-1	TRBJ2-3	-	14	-	TGCGCCAGCAGTCGGGAAGGAGGCACAGATACGCAGTATTTT	CASSREGGTDTQYF
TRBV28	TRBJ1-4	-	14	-	TGTGCCAGCATTCCGCCCGGGGGTAATGAAAAACTGTTTTTT	CASIPPGGNEKLFF
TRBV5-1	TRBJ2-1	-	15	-	TGCGCCAGCAGCCCCTCGGCGGATGAAGGTAATGAGCAGTTCTTC	CASSPSADEGNEQFF
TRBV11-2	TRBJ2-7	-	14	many	TGTGCCAGCAGCCCAACAGGCGGGCCCTACGAGCAGTACTTC	CASSPTGGPYEQYF
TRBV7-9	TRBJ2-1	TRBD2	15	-	TGTGCCAGCAGCCATAGCGGGGGGGCACACAATGAGCAGTTCTTC	CASSHSGGAHNEQFF
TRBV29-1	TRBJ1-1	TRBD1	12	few	TGCAGCGCGGACTCCCAGGGGGCTGAAGCTTTCTTT	CSADSQGAEAFF
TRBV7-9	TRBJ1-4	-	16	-	TGTGCCAGCAGCTTAGCGGTGGGAAATCGTGGTGAAAAACTGTTTTTT	CASSLAVGNRGEKLFF
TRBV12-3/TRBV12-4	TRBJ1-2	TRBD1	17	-	TGTGCCAGCAGCTCCTTGGGACAGGGGAGGGGGTCGTATGGCTACACCTTC	CASSSLGQGRGSYGYTF
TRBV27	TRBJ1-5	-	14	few	TGTGCCAGCAGTTTATCGGGGGGCCATCAGCCCCAGCATTTT	CASSLSGGHQPQHF
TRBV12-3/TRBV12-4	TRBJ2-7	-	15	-	TGTGCCAGCAGTTTTCGAGGTCAGGGACAATACGAGCAGTACTTC	CASSFRGQGQYEQYF
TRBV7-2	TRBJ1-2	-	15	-	TGTGCCAGCAGCTTCGACGTGACAGACTCCCATGGCTACACCTTC	CASSFDVTDSHGYTF
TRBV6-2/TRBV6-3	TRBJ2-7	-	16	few	TGTGCCAGCAGCCCCCAGGGAATTTATACCTCCTACGAGCAGTACTTC	CASSPQGIYTSYEQYF
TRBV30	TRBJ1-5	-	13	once	TGTGCCTGGAGAAGGGGCGCCGATCAGCCCCAGCATTTT	CAWRRGADQPQHF
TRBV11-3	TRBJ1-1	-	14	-	TGTGCCAGCAGCTTAGATGGGCGGAACACTGAAGCTTTCTTT	CASSLDGRNTEAFF
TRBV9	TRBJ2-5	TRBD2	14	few	TGTGCCAGCAGCCCCCGAGGACTAGAAGAGACCCAGTACTTC	CASSPRGLEETQYF
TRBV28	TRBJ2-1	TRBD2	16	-	TGTGCCAGCAGTCCCTCGGGACTAGCGGGAAGCAATGAGCAGTTCTTC	CASSPSGLAGSNEQFF
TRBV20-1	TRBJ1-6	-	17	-	TGCAGTGCTAGTCCCGAGGCGACGTGGCAGGGGAATTCACCCCTCCACTTT	CSASPEATWQGNSPLHF
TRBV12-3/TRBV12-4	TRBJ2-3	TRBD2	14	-	TGTGCCAGCAGTCTCAGACTAGCCCCAGATACGCAGTATTTT	CASSLRLAPDTQYF
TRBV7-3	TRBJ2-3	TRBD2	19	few	TGTGCCAGCAGCCTCACCGGGACTAGCGCAAAACCTAGCACAGATACGCAGTATTTT	CASSLTGTSAKPSTDTQYF
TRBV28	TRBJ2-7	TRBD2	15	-	TGTGCCAGCAGTTTAATCGCGGGAGGGGCCTACGAGCAGTACTTC	CASSLIAGGAYEQYF
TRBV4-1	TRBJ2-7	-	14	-	TGCGCCAGCAGCCAAGAAATTTTTGGGTACGAGCAGTACTTC	CASSQEIFGYEQYF
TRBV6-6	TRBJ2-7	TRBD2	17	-	TGTGCCAGCACCCCGGGGGGCCCGGGACTAGCGACCTACGAGCAGTACTTC	CASTPGGPGLATYEQYF
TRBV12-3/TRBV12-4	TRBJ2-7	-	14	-	TGTGCCAGCAGTTTCTCAGGGCCGTCCTACGAGCAGTACTTC	CASSFSGPSYEQYF
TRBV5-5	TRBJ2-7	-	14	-	TGTGCCAGCAGCTTGGATCCATTCCCGAGCGGCCAGTACTTC	CASSLDPFPSGQYF
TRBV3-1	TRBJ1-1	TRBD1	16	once	TGTGCCAGCAGCCAAGGGGCTAACAGGGGGCGCACTGAAGCTTTCTTT	CASSQGANRGRTEAFF
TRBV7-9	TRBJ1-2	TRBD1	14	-	TGTGCCAGCAGCGCGACCGACAGGGTCGATGGCTACACCTTC	CASSATDRVDGYTF
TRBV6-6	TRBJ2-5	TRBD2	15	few	TGTGCCAGCAGCTATCCCGGGACTAGAGGGGAGACCCAGTACTTC	CASSYPGTRGETQYF